This T cell receptor beta chain was observed in a study of blood T cell repertoires in COVID-19. CDR3 length: 13 residues. The ends were cut back, 3 bases at V and 6 bases at J, with 12 bases in the middle. Germline-derived CDR1 and CDR2 are SQVTM and ANQGSEA. TCRdb's table, derived via immunoSEQ multiplex PCR, lists solely in-frame clones and lacks some. The sample lists about 180,000 clones; about 82% were seen once. Sequencing used PBMCs or T cells enriched from blood (not recorded which). The V and J genes are TRBV29-1 and TRBJ2-1; the D gene is possibly TRBD1 (5 bases). This TCR derives from a woman in her thirties who had recovered from COVID-19. In nucleotides, the CDR3 is TGCAGCGTTGATAGACAGTTCGGCAATGAGCAGTTCTTC. Translation: CSVDRQFGNEQFF.